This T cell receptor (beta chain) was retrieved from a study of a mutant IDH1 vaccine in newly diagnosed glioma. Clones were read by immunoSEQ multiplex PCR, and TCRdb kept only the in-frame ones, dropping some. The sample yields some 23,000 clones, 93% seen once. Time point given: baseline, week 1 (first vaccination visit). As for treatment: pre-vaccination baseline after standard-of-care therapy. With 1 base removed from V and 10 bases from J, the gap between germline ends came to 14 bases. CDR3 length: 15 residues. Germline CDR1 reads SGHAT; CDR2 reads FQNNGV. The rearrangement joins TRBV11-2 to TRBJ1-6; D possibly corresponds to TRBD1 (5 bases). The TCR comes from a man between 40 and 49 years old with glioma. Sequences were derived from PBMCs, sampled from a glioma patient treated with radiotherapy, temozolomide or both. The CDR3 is CASSLGRGAGSPLHF. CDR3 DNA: TGTGCCAGCAGCTTAGGGAGAGGGGCCGGCTCACCCCTCCACTTT.